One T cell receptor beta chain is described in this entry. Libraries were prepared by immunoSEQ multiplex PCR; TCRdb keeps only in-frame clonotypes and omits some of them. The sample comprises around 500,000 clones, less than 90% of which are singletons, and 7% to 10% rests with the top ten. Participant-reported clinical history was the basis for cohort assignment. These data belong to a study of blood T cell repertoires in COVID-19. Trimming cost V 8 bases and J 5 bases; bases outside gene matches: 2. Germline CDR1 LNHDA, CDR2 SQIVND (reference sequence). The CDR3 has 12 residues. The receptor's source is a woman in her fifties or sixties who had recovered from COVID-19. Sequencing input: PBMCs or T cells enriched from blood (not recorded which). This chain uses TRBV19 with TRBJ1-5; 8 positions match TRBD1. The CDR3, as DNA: TGTGCCAGTCGACAGGGGCATCAGCCCCAGCATTTT. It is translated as CASRQGHQPQHF. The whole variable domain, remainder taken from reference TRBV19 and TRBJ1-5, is DGGITQSPKYLFRKEGQNVTLSCEQNLNHDAMYWYRQDPGQGLRLIYYSQIVNDFQKGDIAEGYSVSREKKESFPLTVTSAQKNPTAFYLCASRQGHQPQHFGDGTRLSIL.